This T cell receptor beta chain stems from a study of shared clonotypes between healthy human individuals. Healthy HIV-negative adults with no recent acute infections or vaccinations were recruited as donors. Clones were read by immunoSEQ multiplex PCR, and TCRdb kept only the in-frame ones, dropping some. The sample has some 2,500,000 clones, roughly 93% seen once. Trimming removed 4 bases from V and 8 bases from J, with 14 bases in between. The CDR3 spans 14 residues. In germline, CDR1 is MDHEN, CDR2 SYDVKM. This TCR derives from a young man in good health. Some clones in this sample may be carry-over from other donors' samples. The material sequenced was naive CD4+ T cells from PBMCs. Subset of the sample: CD45RA+ positively selected. The rearrangement links TRBV28 to TRBJ1-4, with a possible D match to TRBD1 (5 bases). The CDR3 region is CASSSPGSSEKLFF. The CDR3 nucleotides are TGTGCCAGCAGTTCCCCAGGGAGTAGCGAAAAACTGTTTTTT.